Given below is one TCR beta chain in context. The antigen remains unidentified. The Oncomine TCR Beta short-read assay was applied to DNA of cultured CD4+ T cells. The authors extracted genomic DNA from cultured CD4+ T cells. TCRdb redid the calling of the PCR reads with MiXCR, one entry per CDR3 protein. The sample carries 8,500 to 14,000 distinct CDR3 sequences, roughly 43% recorded once. CDR1 and CDR2 (germline): SGHVS, FQNEAQ. The V and J ends lost 6 bases and 0 bases, in that order; junction bases with no gene match: 7. This CDR3 is built from 15 residues. This sample stems from a study of vaccination and CD4 T cells after COVID-19. Study observations and caveats: Spike mono-reactivity was evident in 304 of the 307 vaccine-specific clones derived from convalescent patients.

Sample treatment: approximately 9-day PBMC culture with coronavirus spike peptide pools or control peptides (ViraFEST assay). The unexposed donor provided CD4+ T cells, which were taken before the COVID-19 pandemic (2011-2018). The TCR originated in a human donor in good health. Sequencing was performed on CD4+ T cells from blood, cultured in vitro. V gene TRBV7-8 combines with J gene TRBJ2-5, with 7 bases aligning to TRBD2. CDR3 residues: CASRGGVPYQETQYF. The CDR3, as DNA: TGTGCCAGCAGGGGGGGGGTCCCGTACCAAGAGACCCAGTACTTC.